These 17 T cell receptor beta chains originate from one sample sequenced in a study of cytomegalovirus exposure and HLA in healthy donors. PCR primers comprised 60 Vbeta and 13 Jbeta primers. Clones were read by immunoSEQ multiplex PCR, and TCRdb kept only the in-frame ones, dropping some. The sample carries about 170,000 clones, 75% to 90% recorded once. The material sequenced was PBMCs. Receptors originate from a male donor in good health and CMV-seronegative.

The chain combines TRBV6-6 with TRBJ1-4; 8 nucleotides match TRBD1. The CDR3 has 16 amino acids. V lost 6 bases and J lost 5; bases outside the gene matches: 11. Per germline, CDR1 MNHNY and CDR2 SVGAGI (reference sequence). The CDR3 protein is CASRNTGGVQNEKLFF. In nucleotides, the CDR3 is TGTGCCAGCAGAAATACAGGGGGAGTACAAAATGAAAAACTGTTTTTT.

V and J are TRBV5-4 and TRBJ2-4, with 9 positions matching TRBD1. CDR1 and CDR2 (germline): SGHNT, YYREEE (reference sequence). The CDR3 has 16 amino acids. V shed 4 bases and J 1 base; nucleotides not matched to a gene: 6. The CDR3 region has the DNA TGTGCCAGCAGCCCTACAGGGGGCACGGCCAAAAACATTCAGTACTTC. It yields the protein CASSPTGGTAKNIQYF.

The chain joins TRBV5-1 to TRBJ2-3; TRBD1 aligns across 9 bases. Trimming cost V 4 bases and J 1 base; bases outside gene matches: 7. Germline V gives CDR1 SGHRS, CDR2 YFSETQ. The CDR3 loop spans 16 amino acids. CDR3 residues: CASSRTGASGTDTQYF. The CDR3 DNA sequence: TGCGCCAGCAGCCGGACAGGGGCGTCGGGCACAGATACGCAGTATTTT.

The CDR3 coding sequence is TGTGCCAGCAGCCCAGGACGGGGGAAGACTGAAGCTTTCTTT. This translates into CASSPGRGKTEAFF. The chain combines TRBV7-2 with TRBJ1-1, with D possibly matching TRBD1 (5 bases). The V end lost 5 bases, the J end lost 5 bases, and 15 bases lay between the germline ends. The CDR3 length is 14 residues. Per germline, CDR1 SGHTA and CDR2 FQGNSA.

V usage is TRBV9 and J usage is TRBJ2-3, with D perhaps matching TRBD1 (6 bases). The CDR3 totals 14 residues. The ends were cut back, 0 bases at V and 6 bases at J, with 11 bases in the middle. Germline CDR1 reads SGDLS; CDR2 reads YYNGEE. The CDR3 region has the DNA TGTGCCAGCAGCGTAGCTACAGGGCTGGATACGCAGTATTTT. Its protein product is CASSVATGLDTQYF.

The V and J genes are TRBV6-6 and TRBJ1-1; D possibly corresponds to TRBD1 (5 bases). This CDR3 is built from 14 residues. Trimming removed 4 bases from V and 6 bases from J, with 15 bases in between. The germline V gene encodes CDR1 MNHNY and CDR2 SVGAGI (reference sequence). CDR3 sequence reads: CASSFGGFAAEAFF. For the CDR3, the DNA is TGTGCCAGCAGTTTTGGGGGGTTCGCCGCTGAAGCTTTCTTT.

The CDR3 protein is CASSDPTGLITEAFF. The DNA of the CDR3 is TGTGCCAGCAGTGACCCGACAGGGTTGATCACTGAAGCTTTCTTT. The chain is built from TRBV25-1 and TRBJ1-1; 7 positions match TRBD1. The CDR3 sequence is 15 residues long. Germline-derived CDR1 and CDR2 are MGHDK and SYGVNS. The V and J ends lost 3 bases and 4 bases, in that order; junction bases with no gene match: 8.

The chain employs TRBV7-2 and TRBJ2-7, with D hard to call. Trimming removed 2 bases from V and 6 bases from J, with 11 bases in between. The V gene's germline CDR1 is SGHTA and CDR2 FQGNSA. This CDR3 region has 13 residues. CDR3 in amino acids: CASSLSPLSEQYF. Written as DNA, the CDR3 is TGTGCCAGCAGCTTATCCCCCCTGTCCGAGCAGTACTTC.

This chain uses TRBV5-1 with TRBJ1-2; D unresolved. V lost 0 bases and J lost 10, with 16 bases in between. Germline lookup yields CDR1 SGHRS and CDR2 YFSETQ. The CDR3 is 14 amino acids. The CDR3 coding sequence is TGCGCCAGCAGCTTGGAATCCCAGTTTCGTGACTACACCTTC. Translated, it gives CASSLESQFRDYTF.

This clone was observed a few times. The V call is TRBV5-1, the J call TRBJ1-6; 7 bases fit TRBD1. The CDR3 covers 16 residues. Trimming at V came to 3 bases and at J to 9 bases, leaving 12 bases not matched to a gene. In germline, CDR1 is SGHRS, CDR2 YFSETQ. The DNA of the CDR3 is TGCGCCAGCAGCTCAAACTCGGACAGGTCAAGTTCACCCCTCCACTTT. It encodes CASSSNSDRSSSPLHF. The full variable domain, rest sourced from reference TRBV5-1 and TRBJ1-6, is KAGVTQTPRYLIKTRGQQVTLSCSPISGHRSVSWYQQTPGQGLQFLFEYFSETQRNKGNFPGRFSGRQFSNSRSEMNVSTLELGDSALYLCASSSNSDRSSSPLHFGNGTRLTVT.

This chain uses TRBV5-8 with TRBJ2-1; TRBD1 aligns across 10 bases. The CDR3 spans 18 residues. CDR1 and CDR2 (germline): SGHTS, YDEGEE. Unmatched junction bases numbered 14, after V lost 0 bases and J lost 8 bases. The CDR3 reads CASSLAAGQGTLNYEQFF. The CDR3 nucleotides read TGTGCCAGCAGCTTGGCCGCGGGACAGGGGACCCTTAACTATGAGCAGTTCTTC.

In this sample, this clone turned up a few times. The rearrangement uses TRBV12-5 and TRBJ2-1, with 9 positions matching TRBD2. Germline-derived CDR1 and CDR2 are LGHNT and FRNRAP. The CDR3 length is 17 residues. Trimming cost V 2 bases and J 0 bases; bases outside gene matches: 5. The CDR3 loop is CASGLSRAGGSYNEQFF. The CDR3, as DNA: TGTGCTAGTGGTTTGTCTCGAGCGGGGGGCTCCTACAATGAGCAGTTCTTC.

This clone was seen only once. This sequence joins TRBV5-1 and TRBJ2-5; D is possibly TRBD2 (6 bases). The germline V and J ends were trimmed by 2 bases and 4 bases, with 12 bases remaining between them. The CDR3 covers 14 residues. Germline values: CDR1 SGHRS, CDR2 YFSETQ. The CDR3 is CASSFSGGRETQYF. CDR3 coding DNA: TGCGCCAGCAGCTTCTCCGGGGGTCGAGAGACCCAGTACTTC.

The genes are TRBV19 and TRBJ1-1, with TRBD1 as a possible D gene (5 bases). CDR1 and CDR2 (germline): LNHDA, SQIVND (reference sequence). The CDR3 loop spans 13 amino acids. Trimming left V 4 bases short and J 3 bases short, with 9 bases between. As DNA, the CDR3 is TGTGCCAGTAGTAGGAAAGGGGACACTGAAGCTTTCTTT. This sequence encodes CASSRKGDTEAFF.

The chain carries TRBV27 and TRBJ1-1; perhaps TRBD1 as D (5 bases). Trimming stripped 2 bases from V and 3 bases from J, with 10 bases between. The CDR3 has 14 residues. From germline, CDR1 is MNHEY and CDR2 SMNVEV (reference sequence). The DNA for the CDR3 is TGTGCCAGCAGTTTACTCGGGGGGTACACTGAAGCTTTCTTT. Translation gives CASSLLGGYTEAFF.

This chain uses TRBV4-3 with TRBJ1-5; D remains ambiguous. The CDR3 extends over 15 amino acids. Germline loops: CDR1 LGHNA, CDR2 YSLEER. Trimming stripped 1 base from V and 5 bases from J, with 12 bases between. CDR3 sequence: CASSQGQVVDQPQHF. The CDR3 coding sequence is TGCGCCAGCAGCCAAGGTCAGGTAGTGGATCAGCCCCAGCATTTT.

The rearrangement uses TRBV5-1 and TRBJ2-7, with TRBD1 as a possible D gene (7 bases). The germline V gene has CDR1 SGHRS and CDR2 YFSETQ. This CDR3 has 14 residues. V was clipped by 10 bases and J by 3 bases, with 20 bases between them. CDR3 DNA: TGCGCCTCTCGAAGGGGGGACAGTGACTACGAGCAGTACTTC. Translating gives CASRRGDSDYEQYF.